This T cell receptor beta chain was sequenced in a study of siplizumab effects on memory and regulatory T cells. Here immunoSEQ multiplex PCR was the method, and the copy in TCRdb shows in-frame clones only, minus some. The sample includes roughly 100,000 clones, about 94% of them seen just once. Looked up from germline, CDR1 is MNHEY and CDR2 is SMNVEV (reference sequence). V shed 3 bases and J shed 7 bases, with 19 bases lying between them. The CDR3 is 15 residues long. Overall study findings and caveats: Apparently more diverse than memory cells, naive T cells also seemed major alloresponse contributors. Siplizumab conditions gave an average of around 70% Treg-derived mappable alloreactive CD4+ clones, versus 25% to 30% for controls.

Worth noting for this clone: Its antigen is still unknown.

The chain recombines TRBV27 with TRBJ2-7; the D gene is possibly TRBD1 (6 bases). This TCR was recovered from a human donor in good health. Sequencing input: CD4+ T cells sorted from blood. CDR3 region: CASSFSQQGTGEQYF. CDR3 nucleotide sequence: TGTGCCAGCAGTTTCTCTCAACAGGGCACGGGGGAGCAGTACTTC.